The entry below gives a single TCR beta chain sequence along with its context. This clonotype was counted only a few times. The antigen this receptor binds is unknown. Base qualities are missing; no much larger clone stands one base away. This specimen's treatment or condition label, per the study, means: live attenuated yellow fever vaccine strain. At each blood-draw timepoint, two biological replicates of bulk PBMCs were collected. A standard Ficoll-Paque protocol was used to isolate PBMCs from peripheral blood. TriZol was used to extract RNA from bulk PBMCs, CD4 and CD8 fractions, and dextramer-positive and dextramer-negative fractions. TCR cDNA was made using 5'RACE template switching, a step that added a universal primer site and unique molecular identifiers. Priming for cDNA synthesis came from both the TCR alpha and TCR beta constant segments. Library amplification used two PCR steps, and the second PCR step added sample barcodes and sequencing adapters. Libraries were sequenced on Illumina HiSeq 2500 (2x100 bp) or NovaSeq (2x150 bp). As for the authors' bioinformatics: MIGEC was used to demultiplex reads and collapse the reads into UMI consensus sequences, and MiXCR was used for V(D)J alignment. Vaccine-responding clonotypes were defined with edgeR using replicate PBMC samples, requiring FDR below 0.01 and a log2 fold change above 5 up to day 15. Each bulk clonotype was labeled CD4 or CD8 based on which sequenced repertoire, CD4 or CD8, contained the clonotype at higher abundance. The public sequencing data were trimmed at Q25 with fastp and processed into clonotypes with MiXCR by TCRdb, which kept only in-frame beta chains. Rows are combined by CDR3 protein, so each entry shows the most common genes and DNA. TCRdb, rather than the study authors, made the V and J calls. Recorded for this sample are about 360,000 distinct CDR3 sequences; more than 5.5% of them occurred a single time. Of the sample, around 16% is held by the ten largest clones.

The CDR3 goes from the cysteine to the phenylalanine over 16 residues. Just the 48-base CDR3 DNA is kept, in frame starting at base 1. Based on the germline V gene, the CDR1 and CDR2 sequences are LGHNA and YSLEER. At the junction V is shortened by 4 bases and J by 4 bases, with 18 bases in between. This record comes from a study of T cells after yellow fever vaccination (dated by TCRdb to between 2018 and 2020). In terms of the full investigation: Libraries from fractions with low cell numbers were prepared with the SMART-Seq v4 Ultra Low Input RNA kit. To follow T-cell clones before and after both primary and booster YFV17D yellow fever vaccination, bulk TCR alpha and beta repertoires underwent longitudinal sequencing. Two healthy male donors, one aged 18 to 30 and one aged 30 to 40 years, made up the cohort. Blood samples were taken at several timepoints before and after primary and secondary immunization, and bulk PBMC replicates and cell subsets were isolated. Study-wide conclusions, independent of this receptor: A small fraction of clonotypes appeared in both the CD4 and CD8 compartments, likely as a result of convergent recombination. Because abundant contaminating clonotypes from the bulk population could be contained in FACS-sorted repertoires, computational filtering was required. Most clones expanded after primary vaccination (almost 98% of CD4 and over 80% of CD8) were re-detected after the booster, suggesting that broad memory maintenance occurred. The secondary T-cell response was found to be weaker but faster than the primary response, with a peak reached on day 5 rather than on day 15. Because only a couple of donors were included in the study, the extent to which the findings can be generalized is limited.

The source was PBMCs, collected 5 days after the yellow fever booster vaccination. This receptor was taken from a man aged 25 to 40 who received the YFV17D yellow fever vaccine. The chain employs TRBV4-3 and TRBJ2-3; the D segment is perhaps TRBD1 or TRBD2, each sharing 5 matched bases. The nucleotide sequence reads TGCGCCAGCAGCCCCCAGGTCCGGGGACGGGCAGATACGCAGTATTTT. It is translated as CASSPQVRGRADTQYF.